This T cell receptor beta chain was identified in a study of T cells in Graves' hyperthyroidism and ophthalmopathy. RNA transcripts gave rise to amplified TCR beta CDR3 regions. An initial round of RT-PCR targeting the TCR CDR3 relied on the HTBI primer set. TCRdb re-analysed the multiplex PCR reads in MiXCR, keeping a single row per CDR3 protein. The sample records tens of thousands of distinct CDR3 sequences, nearly 45% being singletons. The CDR3 covers 10 residues. Trimming cost V 3 bases and J 13 bases, with 7 bases left between them. Germline V gene data show CDR1 as DFQATT and CDR2 as SNEGSKA (reference sequence).

V usage is TRBV20-1 and J usage is TRBJ1-6; D is ambiguous. The sequencing input was blood. The receptor's source is a woman in her twenties or thirties with Graves' hyperthyroidism. CDR3 coding DNA: TGCAGTGCTAGTATTTCGCCCCTCCACTTT. Protein product: CSASISPLHF.